This T cell receptor (beta chain) was documented in a study of shared clonotypes between healthy human individuals. Overall study context: CD4 naive and CD4 memory each took three plates per donor, while CD8 naive took two and CD8 memory one.

The study, taken as a whole, reports: Sampling involved blood alone; tissue repertoires likely differ.

This clone was seen a handful of times. Its antigen is still unknown. Between the trimmed V and J ends, which lost 0 bases and 2 bases, there was a span of 17 bases. CDR1 and CDR2 from the germline V gene are SGHRS and YFSETQ. The CDR3 runs 17 residues. Each subset's genomic DNA was shared equally among a number of immunoSEQ plates. The method was immunoSEQ multiplex PCR; TCRdb's version includes in-frame clones alone and lacks a portion of them. The sample lists under 850,000 clones, around 70% occurring once. The sequencing input was memory CD4+ T cells sorted from blood. Regarding subset: CD45RA-negative fraction. V is TRBV5-1 and J is TRBJ1-1, with D possibly being TRBD1 (5 bases). This sequence originates from a young woman in good health. In nucleotides, the CDR3 is TGCGCCAGCAGCTTGGGGCGCGGAGGGGCTGTTAACACTGAAGCTTTCTTT. It encodes CASSLGRGGAVNTEAFF.